This record covers a single T cell receptor (beta chain). An end of the junction differs from the germline gene, which may be a read error. Measured with immunoSEQ multiplex PCR; TCRdb has only the in-frame clones, and not every one. The sample carries more than 85,000 clones, 90% recorded once. This sample was included in a study of OX40 agonist ivuxolimab in advanced cancers. The CDR3 has 18 residues. Germline CDR1 is SSHAT and CDR2 is FNYEAQ (reference sequence). The chain employs TRBV7-7 and TRBJ2-1; 12 bases line up with TRBD2. The origin of this receptor is an adult with an advanced solid tumor such as melanoma, head and neck, liver or kidney cancer. Sample: CD4+ or CD8+ T cells sorted from blood, taken in a trial of the OX40 agonist ivuxolimab. The CDR3 loop is CASSLARLAGESYNEQFF. CDR3 sequence (DNA): TGTGCTAGCAGCTTAGCGAGACTAGCGGGAGAGTCCTACAATGAGCAGTTCTTC.